Below, 18 T cell receptor beta chains from the same sample are listed, as sequenced in a study of control samples from healthy donors and cancer patients (dated by TCRdb to 2018 to 2020). The method was the immunoSEQ multiplex PCR assay. In TCRdb, the immuneACCESS table is reduced to in-frame sequences with V and J assigned. These tables do not hold every clone; where another copy was compared, an unresolved V gene accounts for under half, and the others remain unexplained. Counted in this sample were 35,000 to 50,000 clones; more than 75% of them appeared once. About 9.4% of the sample belongs to the ten largest clones. Sequenced material: PBMCs. Receptors originate from an older woman with lung cancer.

The chain carries TRBV9 and TRBJ2-3, with 8 bases that match TRBD2. Germline V gives CDR1 SGDLS, CDR2 YYNGEE. This CDR3 has 15 residues. The ends lost 2 bases at V and 2 bases at J; junction bases unmatched: 4. As DNA, the CDR3 is TGTGCCAGCAGCGTCGCGGGAGGATACACAGATACGCAGTATTTT. Its translation: CASSVAGGYTDTQYF.

V and J are TRBV4-1 and TRBJ2-7, with D perhaps given as TRBD1 or TRBD2 (5 bases each). The CDR3 has 15 residues. The germline V gene encodes CDR1 MGHRA and CDR2 YSYEKL. Trimming left V 0 bases short and J 7 bases short, with 16 bases between. The CDR3 region has the DNA TGCGCCAGCAGCCAAGATTGGGCGCAGGGAGATGAGCAGTACTTC. Amino acids: CASSQDWAQGDEQYF.

The chain carries TRBV2 and TRBJ2-2, with 8 bases identical to TRBD2. The CDR3 sequence is 14 residues long. V shed 7 bases and J 3 bases; nucleotides not matched to a gene: 4. Germline-derived CDR1 and CDR2 are SNHLY and FYNNEI. The DNA for the CDR3 is TGTGCCAGCACCCCGGGAGGGGACACCGGGGAGCTGTTTTTT. It encodes CASTPGGDTGELFF.

The DNA of the CDR3 is TGTGCCAGCAAGAAGGCGTGGGACACTGAAGCTTTCTTT. Its translation: CASKKAWDTEAFF. The chain combines TRBV6-5 with TRBJ1-1; D unclear. The CDR3 has 13 amino acids. CDR1 is MNHEY, CDR2 SVGAGI, per germline. Between the trimmed V and J ends, which lost 7 bases and 3 bases, there was a span of 12 bases.

This sequence joins TRBV24-1 and TRBJ1-2; TRBD1 is a possible D gene (5 bases). The ends were cut back, 4 bases at V and 2 bases at J, with 16 bases in the middle. The CDR3 sequence is 16 residues long. Looked up from germline, CDR1 is KGHDR and CDR2 is SFDVKD. Here the CDR3 reads CATSDPREKGNYGYTF. CDR3 DNA sequence: TGTGCCACCAGTGACCCCAGGGAAAAGGGCAACTATGGCTACACCTTC.

The rearrangement joins TRBV2 to TRBJ2-1; TRBD2 agrees at 8 bases. The germline V gene has CDR1 SNHLY and CDR2 FYNNEI. V dropped 7 bases and J dropped 10; count of bases not matched to a gene: 9. The CDR3 sequence is 13 residues long. The CDR3 is CASKEAGVQEQFF. CDR3 nucleotides: TGTGCCAGCAAAGAAGCGGGAGTTCAAGAGCAGTTCTTC.

The chain uses TRBV7-9 and TRBJ1-1, with D uncertain. Trimming pared 0 bases from V and 1 base from J, leaving 9 bases between. The CDR3 is 15 amino acids. The germline V gene encodes CDR1 SEHNR and CDR2 FQNEAQ (reference sequence). CDR3 in DNA: TGTGCCAGCAGCTTAGCGATGGGAGAGAACACTGAAGCTTTCTTT. As protein: CASSLAMGENTEAFF.

The sample holds a few counts of this clone. The gene calls are TRBV2 and TRBJ2-1; no firm D call. The V gene's germline CDR1 is SNHLY and CDR2 FYNNEI. Trimming pared 2 bases from V and 0 bases from J, leaving 14 bases between. The CDR3 loop spans 17 amino acids. In DNA, the CDR3 is TGTGCCAGCAGTGAACCCTACGTCTTAAGCTCCTACAATGAGCAGTTCTTC. This sequence encodes CASSEPYVLSSYNEQFF. Variable domain in full (rest from reference TRBV2 and TRBJ2-1): EPEVTQTPSHQVTQMGQEVILRCVPISNHLYFYWYRQILGQKVEFLVSFYNNEISEKSEIFDDQFSVERPDGSNFTLKIRSTKLEDSAMYFCASSEPYVLSSYNEQFFGPGTRLTVL.

This clone came up a few times. The chain is built from TRBV28 and TRBJ2-1; 7 positions match TRBD2. CDR1 MDHEN and CDR2 SYDVKM come from the germline V gene. V lost 7 bases and J lost 4; bases outside the gene matches: 4. This CDR3 is 13 amino acids long. CDR3 in DNA: TGTGCCAGCAACCCCGGGGGGTACAATGAGCAGTTCTTC. Its protein product is CASNPGGYNEQFF.

This clone was detected once. The gene calls are TRBV3-1 (or the pseudogene TRBV3-2) and TRBJ2-2, with TRBD2 matching over 9 bases. The V gene end was trimmed by 0 bases and the J gene end by 2 bases; junction bases not matched to a gene: 10. The germline CDR1 and CDR2 sequences are LGHDT and YNNKEL (reference sequence). This CDR3 region has 19 residues. CDR3 amino acids: CASSQELILAGLNTGELFF. Written as DNA, the CDR3 is TGTGCCAGCAGCCAAGAATTAATCCTAGCGGGACTAAACACCGGGGAGCTGTTTTTT.

J is TRBJ1-1 and V is TRBV5-1; the D gene is possibly TRBD1 (6 bases). This CDR3 is 14 amino acids long. With 1 base removed from V and 4 bases from J, the gap between germline ends came to 11 bases. Germline lookup yields CDR1 SGHRS and CDR2 YFSETQ. CDR3 sequence reads: CASSLTGTATEAFF. The CDR3 nucleotides are TGCGCCAGCAGCTTGACAGGGACCGCCACTGAAGCTTTCTTT.

The rearrangement joins TRBV19 to TRBJ2-6; unclear D gene. V shed 5 bases and J shed 1 base, with 12 bases lying between them. Germline-derived CDR1 and CDR2 are LNHDA and SQIVND (reference sequence). The CDR3 covers 16 residues. DNA of the CDR3: TGTGCCAGTAGTCCCAAAGGGCGGTCTGGGGCCAACGTCCTGACTTTC. This translates into CASSPKGRSGANVLTF. Full variable domain (outside the CDR3, taken from reference TRBV19 and TRBJ2-6): DGGITQSPKYLFRKEGQNVTLSCEQNLNHDAMYWYRQDPGQGLRLIYYSQIVNDFQKGDIAEGYSVSREKKESFPLTVTSAQKNPTAFYLCASSPKGRSGANVLTFGAGSRLTVL.

The chain joins TRBV19 to TRBJ2-5; D call uncertain. V lost 5 bases, J lost 1 base, and 11 bases lay in between. This CDR3 spans 14 amino acids. The germline V gene encodes CDR1 LNHDA and CDR2 SQIVND (reference sequence). CDR3 in amino acids: CASSPLGGQETQYF. DNA of the CDR3: TGTGCCAGTAGTCCCCTCGGTGGCCAAGAGACCCAGTACTTC.

This sequence joins TRBV28 and TRBJ2-5; 12 bases agree with TRBD2. The CDR3 runs 15 residues. With V trimmed by 5 bases and J by 7 bases, 8 bases remained unmatched. Germline V gene data show CDR1 as MDHEN and CDR2 as SYDVKM. In DNA form, the CDR3 reads TGTGCCAGCAGTCCCCGTGCTAGCGGGAGGGGGACCCAGTACTTC. It codes for CASSPRASGRGTQYF. The full variable domain, its missing parts supplied by reference TRBV28 and TRBJ2-5, is DVKVTQSSRYLVKRTGEKVFLECVQDMDHENMFWYRQDPGLGLRLIYFSYDVKMKEKGDIPEGYSVSREKKERFSLILESASTNQTSMYLCASSPRASGRGTQYFGPGTRLLVL.

V usage is TRBV5-1 and J usage is TRBJ2-3; 11 bases are a match to TRBD1. Germline CDR1 and CDR2: SGHRS and YFSETQ. Trimming at V came to 4 bases and at J to 7 bases, leaving 11 bases not matched to a gene. This CDR3 comprises 16 residues. The CDR3 DNA follows: TGCGCCAGCAGCCGAAGCGGGACAGGGGGGGAAAATACGCAGTATTTT. Translated, it gives CASSRSGTGGENTQYF. Drawing the rest from reference TRBV5-1 and TRBJ2-3, the complete variable domain is KAGVTQTPRYLIKTRGQQVTLSCSPISGHRSVSWYQQTPGQGLQFLFEYFSETQRNKGNFPGRFSGRQFSNSRSEMNVSTLELGDSALYLCASSRSGTGGENTQYFGPGTRLTVL.

The chain joins TRBV29-1 to TRBJ2-2; no clear D gene. The CDR3 runs 13 residues. Germline CDR1 SQVTM, CDR2 ANQGSEA. V shed 3 bases and J shed 7 bases, with 12 bases lying between them. CDR3: CSVENSRGGELFF. The DNA of the CDR3 is TGCAGCGTTGAGAACTCTCGTGGCGGGGAGCTGTTTTTT.

The rearrangement links TRBV5-6 to TRBJ2-7; 9 bases agree with TRBD1. Looked up from germline, CDR1 is SGHDT and CDR2 is YYEEEE. The junction had 5 bases not matched to a gene; V was cut back by 4 bases and J by 0 bases. The CDR3 length is 15 residues. CDR3 nucleotides: TGTGCCAGCAGCGCCACGGGACAGGGCTCCTACGAGCAGTACTTC. Encoded protein: CASSATGQGSYEQYF.

V is TRBV29-1 and J is TRBJ1-1; D not certain. This CDR3 has 14 amino acids. The germline V gene encodes CDR1 SQVTM and CDR2 ANQGSEA. V lost 7 bases and J 0 bases, leaving 15 bases between the germline ends. The CDR3 DNA is TGCAGCGGTGTCCCCACCGCAATGAACACTGAAGCTTTCTTT. Translating it yields CSGVPTAMNTEAFF. Based on the CDR3 plus reference TRBV29-1 and TRBJ1-1, the full variable domain is SAVISQKPSRDICQRGTSLTIQCQVDSQVTMMFWYRQQPGQSLTLIATANQGSEATYESGFVIDKFPISRPNLTFSTLTVSNMSPEDSSIYLCSGVPTAMNTEAFFGQGTRLTVV.